This T cell receptor (beta chain) was found in a study of cytomegalovirus exposure and HLA in healthy donors (dated by TCRdb to the late 2010s). About the investigation overall: According to an earlier analysis of several hundred of the donors, 150 million to 200 million T cells yielded over 90 million unique TCR beta sequences and approximately 280 Gb of sequence data. Rather than drawing on any new phenotypic data, the later analysis identified candidate immune exposures from TCR beta sequences and the way those sequences occurred across donors. The aim of the study was to test whether cataloging public T cell receptors could identify signatures of past pathogen exposure. Donor age, sex, ethnicity and CMV serostatus were compiled alongside the repertoire data. Along with the approximately 650-subject first cohort, a separate validation cohort of around 110 different subjects was used. The study combined high-throughput TCR immunosequencing, statistical association of individual TCRs with disease status, and machine learning to predict cytomegalovirus infection status. A few DR-DQ haplotypes were handled as single units for association and clustering because linkage in the cohort was strong. A later genetic analysis used genome-wide SNP genotypes for about 60% of the 666 donors, treating that subset as a discovery cohort. The genetic ancestry cluster associated with self-reported Caucasian donors included about 84% of the roughly 360 genotyped donors. Across some 400 genotyped donors of the cohort, an average of about 240,000 unique TCR beta nucleotide sequences per donor were sequenced, and around 20% of those sequences were non-productive. An earlier analysis of around 580 of the donors used high-throughput TCR beta sequencing to judge whether each TCR beta V gene segment behaved as functional or pseudogenic. The number of typed donors differed by locus: roughly 620-640 for A, B, C, DRB1 and DQB1; 500 to 550 for DQA1; about 600 for DPA1; and around 450 for DPB1. The study profiled the T cell repertoires of under 700 subjects by immunosequencing and related them to cytomegalovirus serostatus. Class I and class II HLA loci were covered by the typing at four-digit resolution. Every discovery cohort repertoire had been produced on one sequencing platform. Approximately 310 gigabases of sequencing data and 70 million to 100 million unique TCR sequences were included in an early release covering 500 to 750 HLA-typed donors. In a later analysis, previously published TCR beta repertoires from fewer than 750 donors were re-analyzed and high-resolution HLA genotyping was added so that TCR occurrence patterns could be studied. The paper's findings and limits, for the study overall: For the cohort, immune exposure information was limited to CMV serostatus. Compared with the approximately 600-donor mean, donors in an Asian-associated ancestry cluster had fewer N-insertions in productive TCRs, according to a later genetic analysis. In vitro tests confirmed that a few of the cytomegalovirus-associated TCR beta chains recognize cytomegalovirus antigens. Specific HLA alleles were associated with about 17,000 TCR beta sequences at a false discovery rate of 0.05 in a later analysis. Strong co-occurrence of HLA alleles, especially DR and DQ, made assigning TCR associations to individual alleles difficult. It was suggested by the authors that the approach could potentially be generalized to other disease states and immunological phenotypes. A group of highly shared sequence variants was considered likely to be a technical artifact of the sequencing pipeline. HLA typing was unavailable for some donors at each locus, so association tests used only the typed subset. The study listed around 160 TCR beta chains as associated with cytomegalovirus. In an earlier analysis of 587 of the donors, most TCR beta V segments appeared in productive rearrangements about 90% or about 30% of the time, broadly matching IMGT annotations. V-gene and J-gene trimming of TCR beta chains was associated with a missense DCLRE1C variant in a later genetic analysis, and the association was replicated in an independent cohort. A further reported finding was that TCR beta sequences accurately predicted the HLA-A and HLA-B alleles for most subjects in the first cohort. Most TCR sequences were seen in very few donors, while some public TCRs were found in many individuals. The classifier was reported to diagnose cytomegalovirus status with high specificity and sensitivity in both the original cohort and the validation cohort. Some IMGT-functional V segments, including TRBV6-2 and TRBV6-3, could not be told apart with the 87-base-pair reads, so those segments were excluded. Only TCR beta chains were sequenced in this cohort, and the absence of alpha or paired-chain data limited detectable features. The earlier analysis of around 600 of the donors excluded some 15 rarely observed V segments, including chromosome 9 orphons, because counts were too low. In a later analysis, several top co-occurrence clusters were reported to appear linked to parvovirus B19, influenza, CMV and Epstein-Barr virus. Most CMV-associated TCR beta chains appeared to be HLA-restricted in a later analysis, and the HLA associations seemed to be driven largely by CMV exposure. Correlated functional status among segregating V segments might reflect linkage disequilibrium, but an unknown experimental factor could not be ruled out. According to a later analysis, TCR association rates differed among HLA loci, with DRB1 alleles showing the most associated TCRs and HLA-C alleles showing the fewest. A later analysis found that HLA-associated TCR beta chains were more clonally expanded and had lower generation probabilities than equally common non-associated chains. Roughly uniform sequencing depth across donors was assumed in presence/absence analyses, although this assumption may not hold.

Libraries were built with the immunoSEQ multiplex PCR assay. For the multiplex PCR, a mixture combining 60 forward primers for TCR Vbeta segments and 13 reverse primers for TCR Jbeta segments was used. The CDR3 region of rearranged TCR beta genes was amplified from genomic DNA with a multiplex PCR assay. The Illumina HiSeq System was used to sequence the amplified TCR beta libraries as 87-base-pair reads. The source study handled its data this way. A later analysis counted approximately 76 million unique TCR beta chains across the 666 repertoires, and some 11 million of these chains were shared by at least two donors. To remove PCR and sequencing errors, raw reads were error-corrected and collapsed into unique sequences using a nearest-neighbor algorithm that merged closely related sequences. V, D and J gene segments were assigned by aligning CDR3 sequences to IMGT reference sequences. Each retained sequence needed at least a six-nucleotide match to both a V gene segment and a J gene segment. Rearrangements were called productive when the CDR3 lacked stop codons and stayed in frame with V and J; all others were non-productive. Following IMGT convention, CDR3 was defined as the stretch from the second conserved V-encoded cysteine to the conserved J-encoded phenylalanine. The earlier analysis of more than 450 of the donors excluded sequences that lacked an unambiguous match to a single V gene segment. In an earlier analysis of 587 of the donors, V segments were called functional above 56.7% productive rearrangements and were called segregating when the between-donor standard deviation exceeded 5%. A statistical classification framework was developed to diagnose cytomegalovirus status using the catalog of TCR beta chain sequences. In a later analysis, V and J genes were assigned by comparing TCR nucleotide sequences against IMGT/GENE-DB human TR gene sequences. Using the TCRdist pipeline, a later analysis assigned CDR3 sequences along with most-parsimonious VDJ recombination scenarios. In a later analysis, every TCR beta chain was defined by the combination of its CDR3 amino acid sequence and its V-gene family, and reads without a unique V-gene family were dropped. In a later analysis, 500 to 700 highly shared, low-generation-probability nucleotide sequences were removed to address suspected cross-contamination and a sequencing artifact. A later analysis calculated a clonal expansion index for each public chain from normalized within-repertoire ranks of inferred template counts. In a later analysis, generation probabilities were computed using a VDJ recombination model fitted to out-of-frame rearrangements, and the results were checked against IGoR. In a later analysis, TCR-TCR, TCR-HLA and TCR-CMV co-occurrence was scored with hypergeometric tests, and a repertoire-size bias correction was applied to TCR pairs. False discovery rates were estimated in a later analysis by permuting HLA or CMV assignments 20 times. In a later analysis, co-occurring TCRs were grouped using DBSCAN, and TCRdist sequence similarity was added for clustering within HLA-allele-positive subsets. For co-occurrence clustering, repertoires with fewer than 30,000 or more than 120,000 public chains were excluded, along with 5 or 6 repertoires with anomalous nucleotide sharing. TCRdb holds this immuneACCESS table with in-frame rearrangements only. Some clones are missing; in checked studies, unresolved V genes explain under half, and the rest has no known cause. From that table come the V and J calls and clone size; the DNA was used to work out D and trimming. Across this sample there are just over 200,000 clones, with approximately 78% seen only once. The ten most abundant clones make up 2.5% to 3.5% of the sample.

Of note for this clone: Its antigen target is currently unknown. Base quality data are lacking; no much larger clone is found one base away.

For this chain, trimming is 1 base at the V end and 4 bases at the J end, and the number of junction bases without a gene match is 13. The germline V gene sets CDR1 to MDHEN and CDR2 to SYDVKM. The CDR3 spans 18 residues, from the cysteine through the phenylalanine. This entry keeps only the CDR3 DNA: 54 bases, framed from base 1. In total, more than 500 healthy bone marrow donors made up the cohort. At the time of sampling, every cohort member was nominally healthy, though immune exposures that went unrecorded were likely present. The donor was CMV seronegative and belonged to the group of under 400 seronegative cohort members. Every donor gave a peripheral blood sample, and the peripheral blood mononuclear cells from that sample were used for TCR beta sequencing. The Qiagen DNeasy Blood Extraction Kit was used to extract genomic DNA from the blood cell samples.

The chain is encoded by TRBV28 joined to TRBJ1-5; 7 central nucleotides agree with TRBD1. The receptor was derived from a middle-aged woman in good health and CMV-seronegative. Material for sequencing was PBMCs. The nucleotide sequence reads as follows: TGTGCCAGCAGTTTATTGATTATAGGGGGGACAGCGAATCAGCCCCAGCATTTT. This encodes CASSLLIIGGTANQPQHF.